This T cell receptor (beta chain) was profiled in a study of identical twins. Template switching introduced a universal primer site, and the cDNA bore unique molecular identifiers. One entry per CDR3 protein, called by TCRdb with MiXCR from the 5' RACE reads. The sample lists fewer than 650,000 distinct CDR3 sequences, 7.1% occurring once. Turning to this clonotype: Its antigen is not identified.

Trimming at V came to 1 base and at J to 7 bases, leaving 12 bases not matched to a gene. Germline lookup yields CDR1 KGHSY and CDR2 FQNENV. The CDR3 spans 16 residues. Broader study findings: Cord blood beta clonotypes that were abundant carried fewer insertions, and memory repertoires showed no such trend. Low generation-probability sequences were in excess among twin-shared out-of-frame alpha sequences. Monozygotic twin pairs showed more out-of-frame TCR alpha sharing than models estimated.

This same sample was also part of a study on yellow fever vaccine responses in identical twins.

This sequence was found in a woman under 30 in good health. Sequenced: PBMCs. The chain recombines TRBV16 with TRBJ1-2, with 7 positions matching TRBD1. The CDR3 is CASSQFAGTDRSGYTF. CDR3 DNA sequence: TGTGCCAGCAGCCAATTCGCAGGGACAGATCGAAGTGGCTACACCTTC.